This T cell receptor beta chain was obtained from a study of blood T cell repertoires in COVID-19. This clone occurred once. Clones were read by immunoSEQ multiplex PCR, and TCRdb kept only the in-frame ones, dropping some. This sample has some 270,000 clones, with around 90% found just once. CDR1 and CDR2 from the germline V gene are ENHRY and SYGVKD. Trimming took 10 bases from V and 7 from J; bases not matched to a gene: 8. The CDR3 is 12 amino acids. This chain connects TRBV10-3 to TRBJ1-2; 8 nucleotides match TRBD1. The sample consisted of peripheral blood. This clonotype was obtained from a man aged 50 to 60 with acute or convalescent COVID-19. CDR3 nucleotides: TGTGCCAGCACGACAGGGGCGGTTGGCTACACCTTC. Protein sequence: CASTTGAVGYTF.